This T cell receptor (beta chain) was obtained from a study of glioma-infiltrating T cells. Points from the study as a whole: Tissue and blood shared very few CDR3 sequences.

The germline V gene encodes CDR1 SGHDT and CDR2 YYEEEE. Trimming removed 2 bases from V and 1 base from J, with 15 bases in between. The length of the CDR3 is 16 residues. Using RNA template, CDR3s of TCR alpha and beta were amplified with iRepertoire arm-PCR. TCRdb reprocessed the multiplex PCR reads via MiXCR and lists one record per CDR3 protein. Among about 2,800 distinct CDR3 sequences, approximately 35% were seen once, and the ten largest hold under 7.5%. Concerning this clonotype: Its antigen remains unidentified.

The chain employs TRBV5-6 and TRBJ1-1; D is possibly TRBD1 (6 bases). The sample comprised glioma tissue, nonneoplastic brain tissue, or PBMCs (not recorded which). The receptor comes from a human donor with low-grade glioma or glioblastoma, undergoing nonglioma brain surgery, or in good health (not recorded which). In nucleotides, the CDR3 is TGTGCCAGCAGCTTTATGCCGGGGGGCCAGAACACTGAAGCTTTCTTT. Translating it yields CASSFMPGGQNTEAFF.